Listed below are T cell receptor beta chains from one sample, sequenced in a study of T-cell memory formation after mild COVID-19. MiXCR, applied by TCRdb to the 5' RACE reads, yields one record per CDR3 protein. The sample records approximately 580,000 distinct CDR3 sequences, about 20% being singletons. Sequencing was performed on PBMCs or a T cell subset sorted from them (not recorded which). The source of these receptors is an adult woman who had mild COVID-19 (a few samples of this study predate the infection). Cell type and time point are not known. The CDR3 runs from the conserved cysteine through the conserved F or W. D genes are given only for firm matches. Size values are once, few and many counts, or a class for expanded clones, and some rows have none.

D,J,size,V,DNA,CDR3
-,TRBJ2-5,-,TRBV6-2/TRBV6-3,TGTGCCAGCAGATCCATCCGGACACGGCAAGAGACCCAGTACTTC,CASRSIRTRQETQYF
-,TRBJ1-1,-,TRBV18,TGTGCCAGCTCGGGGAACACTTTAGTACAGAACACTGAAGCTTTCTTT,CASSGNTLVQNTEAFF
TRBD2,TRBJ2-1,-,TRBV4-2,TGTGCCAGCAGCCAAGATGATCTAGCGGGAGGGTATGAGCAGTTCTTC,CASSQDDLAGGYEQFF
-,TRBJ1-5,-,TRBV19,TGTGCCAGTAGTATGGGGTTCCCTAACCCCAATCAGCCCCAGCATTTT,CASSMGFPNPNQPQHF
TRBD1,TRBJ1-1,few,TRBV5-1,TGCGCCAGCAGCCTCCGATCCGGGACAGGGGTTAAGAGGACTGAAGCTTTCTTT,CASSLRSGTGVKRTEAFF
TRBD1,TRBJ2-2,-,TRBV7-8,TGTGCCAGCAGCTTGGTGAGAAGGGGGCTTACATCCGGGGAGCTGTTTTTT,CASSLVRRGLTSGELFF
TRBD2,TRBJ2-1,many,TRBV5-8,TGTGCCAGCAGCTTGGGCCTAGCGGGAGTTTCTCGTCTGGGTGAGCAGTTCTTC,CASSLGLAGVSRLGEQFF
-,TRBJ2-3,few,TRBV9,TGTGCCAGCAGCGTAGGTGAAGATACGCAGTATTTT,CASSVGEDTQYF
-,TRBJ2-5,few,TRBV7-6,TGTGCCAGCAGCTCGGAACATGGTTGGGAGACCCAGTACTTC,CASSSEHGWETQYF
TRBD1,TRBJ2-1,few,TRBV6-2/TRBV6-3,TGTGCCAGCAGTCCGACAGGGGTAGGTTGGGATGAGCAGTTCTTC,CASSPTGVGWDEQFF
-,TRBJ2-5,many,TRBV7-9,TGTGCCAGCAGCGTAAATGGCGGGTTACAAGAGACCCAGTACTTC,CASSVNGGLQETQYF
TRBD1,TRBJ2-5,-,TRBV12-3/TRBV12-4,TGTGCCAGCAGTCCCTGGACAGGGGGATCCGAAGAGACCCAGTACTTC,CASSPWTGGSEETQYF
TRBD2,TRBJ2-1,few,TRBV28,TGTGCCAGCAGCTATCTAGCGGGAGGCTTTGGTGAGCAGTTCTTC,CASSYLAGGFGEQFF
-,TRBJ2-2,-,TRBV7-2,TGTGCCAGCAGCCCCACCGGGGGTGGCACCGGGGAGCTGTTTTTT,CASSPTGGGTGELFF
TRBD2,TRBJ2-1,many,TRBV20-1,TGCAGTGCGGGGGTGGGGACTAGAGCTTCGTATGAGCAGTTCTTC,CSAGVGTRASYEQFF
-,TRBJ1-2,few,TRBV11-2,TGTGCCAGCAGAAGAGACAGTCCCCCCTATGGCTACACCTTC,CASRRDSPPYGYTF
TRBD1,TRBJ1-6,-,TRBV3-1,TGTGCCAGCAGCAACAGACAGGGTGATAATTCACCCCTCCACTTT,CASSNRQGDNSPLHF
-,TRBJ1-3,-,TRBV7-9,TGTGCCAGCAGCTTAGGGTTCTTGGACACTTACTCTGGAAACACCATATATTTT,CASSLGFLDTYSGNTIYF
TRBD1,TRBJ2-2,-,TRBV19,TGTGCCAGTAGGGCGACGGGGACAGGGAACACCGGGGAGCTGTTTTTT,CASRATGTGNTGELFF
-,TRBJ1-3,few,TRBV7-9,TGTGCCAGCAGCCTCCTAAGCGGTCGGGGCACCATATATTTT,CASSLLSGRGTIYF
-,TRBJ2-2,-,TRBV12-3/TRBV12-4,TGTGCCAGCAGAACTGTTCTCAACACCGGGGAGCTGTTTTTT,CASRTVLNTGELFF
-,TRBJ2-7,few,TRBV7-9,TGTGCCAGCAGCTTACTCGAGGGTACGACCTACGAGCAGTACTTC,CASSLLEGTTYEQYF
-,TRBJ2-1,-,TRBV5-1,TGCGCCAGCAGCCCCGGCGGACAGGGAGGGACCAATGAGCAGTTCTTC,CASSPGGQGGTNEQFF
TRBD2,TRBJ2-7,-,TRBV5-1,TGCGCCAGCAGCTCCTACGGGACTAGCGGGGCCTACGAGCAGTACTTC,CASSSYGTSGAYEQYF